This entry lists 11 T cell receptor beta chains sequenced from one sample in a study of T cell changes during pregnancy in multiple sclerosis. TCRdb keeps only in-frame clones here, not all; method: immunoSEQ multiplex PCR. The sample holds roughly 100,000 clones, under 95% seen once. This sample comprised peripheral blood, obtained before pregnancy. The receptors were sampled from a female donor with multiple sclerosis, enrolled in a pregnancy study.

This clone has only a few counts. V gene TRBV25-1 combines with J gene TRBJ1-1, with 8 bases matching TRBD1. The CDR3 covers 14 residues. The V and J ends lost 4 bases and 0 bases, in that order; junction bases with no gene match: 1. Germline CDR1 MGHDK, CDR2 SYGVNS. This CDR3 reads CASSVTGVNTEAFF. The CDR3 nucleotides are TGTGCCAGCAGTGTGACAGGGGTGAACACTGAAGCTTTCTTT.

J is TRBJ1-2 and V is TRBV9; possible D gene TRBD1, 5 bases. CDR3 length: 14 residues. With 6 bases removed from V and 2 bases from J, the gap between germline ends came to 14 bases. Germline V gene sequence: CDR1 SGDLS, CDR2 YYNGEE. The CDR3: CASTKDSINYGYTF. In DNA, the CDR3 is TGTGCCAGCACCAAAGACAGCATAAACTATGGCTACACCTTC.

The chain recombines TRBV6-1 with TRBJ2-2, with D possibly being TRBD2 (6 bases). CDR1 is MNHNS, CDR2 SASEGT, per germline. V lost 2 bases and J lost 6, with 16 bases in between. CDR3 size: 16 residues. CDR3 protein: CASSEIGGQVAGELFF. In DNA form, the CDR3 reads TGTGCCAGCAGTGAAATAGGAGGGCAGGTTGCCGGGGAGCTGTTTTTT.

The chain uses TRBV19 and TRBJ2-1; TRBD1 aligns across 7 bases. Trimming took 10 bases from V and 7 from J; bases not matched to a gene: 10. This CDR3 spans 13 amino acids. Germline CDR1 and CDR2: LNHDA and SQIVND (reference sequence). DNA for the CDR3: TGTGCCACCACGATAGGGGGCCGGAATGAGCAGTTCTTC. Translation gives CATTIGGRNEQFF. Drawing the rest from reference TRBV19 and TRBJ2-1, the complete variable domain is DGGITQSPKYLFRKEGQNVTLSCEQNLNHDAMYWYRQDPGQGLRLIYYSQIVNDFQKGDIAEGYSVSREKKESFPLTVTSAQKNPTAFYLCATTIGGRNEQFFGPGTRLTVL.

This rearrangement joins TRBV28 to TRBJ1-3, with no clear D. The germline V and J ends were trimmed by 2 bases and 0 bases, with 14 bases remaining between them. The CDR3 consists of 17 residues. Germline lookup yields CDR1 MDHEN and CDR2 SYDVKM. The CDR3 spells CASSLGRWRSSGNTIYF. The CDR3, as DNA: TGTGCCAGCAGTTTAGGGCGTTGGAGGAGCTCTGGAAACACCATATATTTT. Together with reference TRBV28 and TRBJ1-3, the CDR3 gives the full variable domain: DVKVTQSSRYLVKRTGEKVFLECVQDMDHENMFWYRQDPGLGLRLIYFSYDVKMKEKGDIPEGYSVSREKKERFSLILESASTNQTSMYLCASSLGRWRSSGNTIYFGEGSWLTVV.

This clone came up once. The gene calls are TRBV5-6 and TRBJ1-5; D gene uncertain. This CDR3 region has 14 residues. V lost 0 bases to trimming and J lost 4 bases, with 8 bases between them. Per germline, CDR1 SGHDT and CDR2 YYEEEE. The CDR3 here is CASSLGTGNQPQHF. The CDR3 bases are TGTGCCAGCAGCTTGGGGACGGGAAATCAGCCCCAGCATTTT. The variable domain in full, with the rest retrieved from reference TRBV5-6 and TRBJ1-5, is DAGVTQSPTHLIKTRGQQVTLRCSPKSGHDTVSWYQQALGQGPQFIFQYYEEEERQRGNFPDRFSGHQFPNYSSELNVNALLLGDSALYLCASSLGTGNQPQHFGDGTRLSIL.

This chain uses TRBV10-1 with TRBJ2-7, with 10 positions matching TRBD2. The CDR3 contains 15 residues. CDR1 is WNHNN and CDR2 is SYGVQD in the germline V gene (reference sequence). J lost 3 bases, V lost 2 bases, and 4 bases had no gene match. CDR3 region: CASSEGLAGGYEQYF. The CDR3 bases are TGCGCCAGCAGTGAGGGGTTAGCGGGGGGCTACGAGCAGTACTTC.

This sequence joins TRBV2 and TRBJ1-2; a weak D match, TRBD1 (6 bases). Trimming pared 6 bases from V and 6 bases from J, leaving 17 bases between. The CDR3 has 14 amino acids. Germline CDR1 is SNHLY and CDR2 is FYNNEI. The CDR3 DNA follows: TGTGCCAGCAGCCCCATGGGACAACGGAATGGCTACACCTTC. Amino acid sequence: CASSPMGQRNGYTF.

This chain's CDR3 is CASSYSGTGDTGELFF. The CDR3 DNA sequence: TGTGCCAGCAGTTATTCCGGGACAGGGGACACCGGGGAGCTGTTTTTT. The genes are TRBV5-6 and TRBJ2-2, with TRBD1 matching 10 bases. Trimming took 5 bases from V and 3 from J; bases not matched to a gene: 7. In germline, CDR1 is SGHDT, CDR2 YYEEEE. The CDR3 has 16 amino acids.

This clone was picked up a small number of times. The chain has TRBV15 and TRBJ1-4; tentative D call: TRBD1 (6 bases). Germline values: CDR1 LNHNV, CDR2 YYDKDF (reference sequence). The CDR3 sequence is 16 residues long. V shed 5 bases and J shed 6 bases, with 19 bases lying between them. The CDR3 loop reads CATSGGEGRGDEKLFF. The CDR3 DNA sequence: TGTGCCACCAGCGGAGGGGAGGGCAGGGGAGATGAAAAACTGTTTTTT.

The chain recombines TRBV4-1 with TRBJ1-1; 8 bases are a match to TRBD1. Germline lookup yields CDR1 MGHRA and CDR2 YSYEKL. This CDR3 spans 14 amino acids. The J segment lost 4 bases and the V segment lost 2 bases, leaving 3 bases of the junction unmatched. The CDR3 region has the DNA TGCGCCAGCAGCCAAAGGACAGGGCTCACTGAAGCTTTCTTT. It is translated as CASSQRTGLTEAFF.